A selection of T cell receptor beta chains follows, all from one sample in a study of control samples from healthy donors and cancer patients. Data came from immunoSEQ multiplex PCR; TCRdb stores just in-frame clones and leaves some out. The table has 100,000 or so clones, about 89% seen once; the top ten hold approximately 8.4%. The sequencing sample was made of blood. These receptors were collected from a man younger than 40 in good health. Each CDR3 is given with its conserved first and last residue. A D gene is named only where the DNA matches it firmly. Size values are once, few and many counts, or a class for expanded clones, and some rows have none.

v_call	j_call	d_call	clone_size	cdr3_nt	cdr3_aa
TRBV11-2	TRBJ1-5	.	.	TGTGCCAGCAGCTTAGACGGGGCAGGGGATCAGCCCCAGCATTTT	CASSLDGAGDQPQHF
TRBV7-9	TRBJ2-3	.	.	TGTGTCAGCAGCTTCCTCCCCGTCCGAGGCGGACGCACAGATACGCAGTATTTT	CVSSFLPVRGGRTDTQYF
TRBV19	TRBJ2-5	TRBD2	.	TGTGCCAGTAGAAGAGGAACAGCGGGAGGGCCCTCGCGTCAAGAGACCCAGTACTTC	CASRRGTAGGPSRQETQYF
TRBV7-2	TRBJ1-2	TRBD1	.	TGTGCCAGCAGCGACAGGGCCGGCTATGGCTACACCTTC	CASSDRAGYGYTF
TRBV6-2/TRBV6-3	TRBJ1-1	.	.	TGTGCCAGCAGTTATACGGACCAGAACACTGAAGCTTTCTTT	CASSYTDQNTEAFF
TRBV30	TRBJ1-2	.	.	TGTGCCTTCTTGCCCAGGGGAGGCTATGGCTACACCTTC	CAFLPRGGYGYTF
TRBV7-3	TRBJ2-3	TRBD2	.	TGTGCCAGCAGCTTAGGGGGACTAGCGGGGAGTGATACGCAGTATTTT	CASSLGGLAGSDTQYF
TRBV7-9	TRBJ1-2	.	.	TGTGCCAGCAGCACTAACAGGGACAATGGCTACACCTTC	CASSTNRDNGYTF
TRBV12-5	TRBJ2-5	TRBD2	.	TGTGCTACTTCCGGGCGCGGGGGTCAAGAGACCCAGTACTTC	CATSGRGGQETQYF
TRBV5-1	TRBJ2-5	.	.	TGCGCCAGCAGCTTGGAATTTGGGGCGGTTGACGAAGAGACCCAGTACTTC	CASSLEFGAVDEETQYF
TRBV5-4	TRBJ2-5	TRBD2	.	TGTGCCAGCAGCCTGGGTCTAGCGGGAGTCGGGGAGACCCAGTACTTC	CASSLGLAGVGETQYF
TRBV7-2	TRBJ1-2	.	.	TGTGCCAGCAGCTTAGGTGGCAACAACTATGGCTACACCTTC	CASSLGGNNYGYTF
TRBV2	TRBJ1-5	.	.	TGTGCCAGCAGTGAGGGATTTGAAGGGATGGGATTCGGCAATCAGCCCCAGCATTTT	CASSEGFEGMGFGNQPQHF
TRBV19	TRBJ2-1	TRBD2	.	TGTGCCAGTAGTCAAAGCGGGGGGACCTTCTACAATGAGCAGTTCTTC	CASSQSGGTFYNEQFF
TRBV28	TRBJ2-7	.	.	TGTGCCAGCAGCCCCCTCGGCTCGGTTAATTACGAGCAGTACTTC	CASSPLGSVNYEQYF
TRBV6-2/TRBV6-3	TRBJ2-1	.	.	TGTGCCAGCAGTTACTCGCTAAGAGTGCAGTTCTTC	CASSYSLRVQFF
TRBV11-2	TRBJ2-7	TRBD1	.	TGTGCCAGCAGCCCCCTGAGGGACAGGGTTGGCTACGAGCAGTACTTC	CASSPLRDRVGYEQYF
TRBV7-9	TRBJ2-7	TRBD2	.	TGTGCCAGCAGCTTAGCCACTAGCGGGAGCTCCTACGAGCAGTACTTC	CASSLATSGSSYEQYF
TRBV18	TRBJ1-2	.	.	TGTGCCAGCTCACCACCGAGCGGCAGGGCCGGAGGCGGCTACACCTTC	CASSPPSGRAGGGYTF
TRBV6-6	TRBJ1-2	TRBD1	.	TGTGCCAGCGTCCTTAATACAGGGGGCCCTCAGGGCTACACCTTC	CASVLNTGGPQGYTF
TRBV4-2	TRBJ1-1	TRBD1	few	TGTGCCAGCAGCCAAGCCTACGGACAGGGGTGGAACACTGAAGCTTTCTTT	CASSQAYGQGWNTEAFF
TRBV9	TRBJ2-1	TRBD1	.	TGTGCCAGCAGCGTTTTGACAGGGGGGAATGAGCAGTTCTTC	CASSVLTGGNEQFF